Below are 31 T cell receptor beta chains sequenced from a single sample in a study of regulatory T cells in long-lasting Graves disease (dated by TCRdb to the early 2020s). This specimen's time point label, per the study, means: persistent/refractory GD, antithyroid drugs over 5 years with positive TRAb. For both TCR sequencing and RNA sequencing, RNA was extracted from PBMCs in TRIzol. Library creation used multiplex PCR. Sequencing instrument: Illumina HiSeq 4000. iRepertoire HTBI primers and Arm-PCR amplification of CDR3 regions were used to construct TCR beta libraries. Clones were called with MiXCR by TCRdb after fastp trimmed the public reads at Q25, and only in-frame beta chains were retained. Rows matching on CDR3 protein sequence are summarized as one entry with the most common DNA and genes. This sample gives over 650,000 distinct CDR3 sequences in total; approximately 31% of them show up just once. The top ten clonotypes cover around 42% of the sample.

The sequences come from peripheral blood mononuclear cells (PBMCs), collected when the disease was refractory, from a patient treated with antithyroid drugs. The receptors stem from a female donor with Graves disease.

The rearrangement links TRBV2 to TRBJ2-5; 8 bases map to TRBD1. Germline CDR1 and CDR2: SNHLY and FYNNEI. After removal of 3 bases from V and 4 bases from J, the junction contained 4 bases not matched to a gene. This CDR3 is built from 14 residues. This CDR3 is CASSDRGRPETQYF. The CDR3 DNA sequence: TGTGCCAGCAGTGACAGGGGGCGGCCAGAGACCCAGTACTTC.

V is TRBV12-3 or TRBV12-4 and J is TRBJ2-3; perhaps TRBD2 as D (6 bases). V was clipped by 1 base and J by 5 bases, with 10 bases between them. The CDR3 totals 14 residues. CDR3 nucleotide sequence: TGTGCCAGCAGTTTAGTCGGGAGCGTAGATACGCAGTATTTT. Translating gives CASSLVGSVDTQYF.

The gene calls are TRBV20-1 and TRBJ1-1; D is perhaps TRBD1 (5 bases). Trimming removed 5 bases from V and 0 bases from J, with 19 bases in between. From germline, CDR1 is DFQATT and CDR2 SNEGSKA (reference sequence). The CDR3 covers 16 residues. CDR3 in amino acids: CSAPSPDKGMNTEAFF. The CDR3, as DNA: TGCAGTGCTCCAAGTCCGGACAAGGGGATGAACACTGAAGCTTTCTTT.

In the case of this clonotype: A much more abundant neighbour one base away suggests this may be a read error. The chain couples TRBV13 to TRBJ2-5; 12 positions match TRBD2. The CDR3 extends over 16 amino acids. CDR1 is PRHDT, CDR2 FYEKMQ, per germline (reference sequence). CDR3 sequence reads: CAGSHTSGRRQETQYF. The CDR3 region has the DNA TGTGCCGGCAGCCACACTAGCGGGAGGCGCCAAGAGACCCAGTACTTC.

V usage is TRBV5-1 and J usage is TRBJ1-2, with D possibly TRBD1 on 6 matching bases. The CDR3 covers 15 residues. V shed 0 bases and J shed 4 bases, with 13 bases lying between them. Germline CDR1 reads SGHRS; CDR2 reads YFSETQ. The chain's CDR3 is CASSLDGRGTYGYTF. The CDR3 coding sequence is TGCGCCAGCAGCTTGGATGGCAGGGGAACCTATGGCTACACCTTC.

This clonotype appeared a single time. A much larger clone lies a single base off, so this may be a read error. The chain uses TRBV20-1 and TRBJ2-5; 7 nucleotides agree with TRBD2. This CDR3 has 15 residues. CDR1 is DFQATT, CDR2 SNEGSKA, per germline (reference sequence). V shed 1 base and J 1 base; nucleotides not matched to a gene: 6. CDR3 coding DNA: TGCAGTGCTAGAGTTAGCGGGCCATCCCAAGAGACCCAGTACTTC. This gives the protein CSARVSGPSQETQYF.

This clonotype was found a few times. CDR3 protein: CSAKLSNQPQHF. CDR3 DNA: TGCAGTGCTAAACTTAGCAATCAGCCCCAGCATTTT. V gene TRBV20-1 combines with J gene TRBJ1-5; D not resolved. V lost 4 bases and J 0 bases, leaving 4 bases between the germline ends. The CDR3 is 12 amino acids. Per the germline V gene, CDR1 is DFQATT and CDR2 is SNEGSKA (reference sequence).

The chain combines TRBV3-1 with TRBJ2-7; a weak D match, TRBD1 (6 bases). V gave up 4 bases and J gave up 1 base, with 11 bases separating them. The CDR3 contains 14 residues. Germline CDR1 LGHDT, CDR2 YNNKEL (reference sequence). The CDR3 DNA follows: TGTGCCAGCAGCCCAGAACAGGGATCCTACGAGCAGTACTTC. Its translation: CASSPEQGSYEQYF.

V and J are TRBV9 and TRBJ1-2; D might be TRBD1 (6 bases). Trimming took off 4 bases at V and 7 bases at J, with 20 bases between the two ends. This CDR3 contains 15 residues. Germline V gene data show CDR1 as SGDLS and CDR2 as YYNGEE. CDR3 loop: CASSPISTGSGGYTF. CDR3 DNA: TGTGCCAGCAGCCCAATATCTACAGGGAGCGGTGGCTACACCTTC.

The chain has TRBV12-3 or TRBV12-4 and TRBJ1-1; D is undetermined. The germline V and J ends were trimmed by 4 bases and 3 bases, with 6 bases remaining between them. This CDR3 comprises 12 residues. In DNA, the CDR3 is TGTGCCAGCAGTTATTCTTACACTGAAGCTTTCTTT. Translated: CASSYSYTEAFF.

This rearrangement joins TRBV7-9 to TRBJ2-7; TRBD1 aligns across 10 bases. With V trimmed by 5 bases and J by 4 bases, 8 bases remained unmatched. The CDR3 is 15 amino acids. Germline assignment: CDR1 SEHNR and CDR2 FQNEAQ (reference sequence). The CDR3 DNA reads TGTGCCAGCAGCGACTGGGACAGGGGCGAATACGAGCAGTACTTC. This codes for CASSDWDRGEYEQYF.

This clonotype was seen at least ten times. This chain uses TRBV10-1 with TRBJ2-7; D is perhaps TRBD2 (5 bases). Germline loops: CDR1 WNHNN, CDR2 SYGVQD (reference sequence). The CDR3 extends over 14 amino acids. V lost 1 base to trimming and J lost 1 base, with 8 bases between them. The CDR3 is CASSEYGESYEQYF. Here the CDR3 DNA reads TGCGCCAGCAGTGAGTACGGGGAATCCTACGAGCAGTACTTC.

This chain uses TRBV5-6 with TRBJ2-2; 10 bases are shared with TRBD2. Germline loops: CDR1 SGHDT, CDR2 YYEEEE. The V and J ends lost 0 bases and 8 bases, in that order; junction bases with no gene match: 7. This CDR3 is 16 amino acids long. In DNA, the CDR3 is TGTGCCAGCAGCTTGGAACTAGCGGGATTCGATGGGGAGCTGTTTTTT. Translation gives CASSLELAGFDGELFF.

This clonotype was recorded a few times. V gene TRBV6-5 combines with J gene TRBJ1-2; D gene unclear. Germline assignment: CDR1 MNHEY and CDR2 SVGAGI. The CDR3 length is 16 residues. Trimming took off 0 bases at V and 6 bases at J, with 17 bases between the two ends. The chain's CDR3 is CASSYSNIGRPDGYTF. The CDR3 DNA reads as TGTGCCAGCAGTTACTCGAATATTGGCAGGCCTGATGGCTACACCTTC.

This clonotype was seen a few times. This rearrangement joins TRBV27 to TRBJ1-2; D is undetermined. From germline, CDR1 is MNHEY and CDR2 SMNVEV (reference sequence). Deletions cut 6 bases from V and 0 bases from J, with 8 bases between. This CDR3 has 13 residues. The chain's CDR3 is CASRPTSNYGYTF. The CDR3 bases are TGTGCCAGCAGACCGACATCTAACTATGGCTACACCTTC.

This clonotype was observed a few times. The rearrangement joins TRBV20-1 to TRBJ1-3, with D perhaps matching TRBD1 (5 bases). Germline V gene data show CDR1 as DFQATT and CDR2 as SNEGSKA (reference sequence). The germline V and J ends were trimmed by 6 bases and 1 base, with 10 bases remaining between them. There are 13 residues in the CDR3. CDR3 DNA: TGCAGTGCGGGAGGGGAGTCTGGAAACACCATATATTTT. Translated: CSAGGESGNTIYF.

This rearrangement joins TRBV29-1 to TRBJ2-1; D may be TRBD1 (5 bases). CDR1 and CDR2 from the germline V gene are SQVTM and ANQGSEA. Trimming took 8 bases from V and 6 from J, leaving 14 bases between them. The CDR3 is 12 residues long. As DNA, the CDR3 is TGCAGCCTACTTCCCCAGGGCAATGAGCAGTTCTTC. It translates to CSLLPQGNEQFF.

This clonotype was found a few times. The J gene is TRBJ1-1, the V gene TRBV11-2, with 12 bases lining up with TRBD1. CDR1 and CDR2 (germline): SGHAT, FQNNGV. CDR3 length: 15 amino acids. V was clipped by 4 bases and J by 8 bases; unmatched bases: 8. The CDR3: CASSSHQGQGAEAFF. The CDR3 coding sequence is TGTGCCAGCAGCTCGCACCAGGGACAGGGGGCCGAAGCTTTCTTT.

This rearrangement joins TRBV5-5 to TRBJ1-2, with D tentatively TRBD1 (6 bases). Germline CDR1 and CDR2: SGHKS and YYEKEE (reference sequence). The CDR3 loop spans 13 amino acids. V shed 2 bases and J shed 7 bases, with 12 bases lying between them. The CDR3 here is CASSLRTGLGYTF. CDR3 coding DNA: TGTGCCAGCAGCTTACGCACAGGGCTTGGCTACACCTTC.

In its sample, this clonotype was seen a few times. This rearrangement joins TRBV2 to TRBJ1-5; a weak D match, TRBD1 (6 bases). This CDR3 has 14 amino acids. Trimming left V 6 bases short and J 6 bases short, with 15 bases between. CDR1 and CDR2 from the germline V gene are SNHLY and FYNNEI. The CDR3 bases are TGTGCCAGCAGGATCTCACAGGGTGGTCAGCCCCAGCATTTT. It codes for CASRISQGGQPQHF.

This clonotype was picked up a small number of times. The chain is built from TRBV12-3 or TRBV12-4 and TRBJ1-2, with 7 bases matching TRBD1. V gave up 6 bases and J gave up 7 bases; unmatched junction bases: 14. The CDR3 consists of 15 residues. CDR3 loop: CASRTRQGSFGGYTF. The CDR3 region has the DNA TGTGCCAGCAGGACTCGACAGGGATCTTTCGGTGGCTACACCTTC.

This clonotype came up many times. The chain couples TRBV28 to TRBJ1-1, with D possibly TRBD1 on 6 matching bases. Looked up from germline, CDR1 is MDHEN and CDR2 is SYDVKM. Between the trimmed V and J ends, which lost 7 bases and 5 bases, there was a span of 17 bases. The CDR3 consists of 14 residues. The CDR3 bases are TGTGCCAGCACCCGACCGTGGACAGCAACTGAAGCTTTCTTT. This encodes CASTRPWTATEAFF.

The chain combines TRBV27 with TRBJ2-7; TRBD1 might be the D (8 bases). This CDR3 is 14 amino acids long. V lost 5 bases, J lost 3 bases, and 14 bases lay in between. Germline values: CDR1 MNHEY, CDR2 SMNVEV (reference sequence). CDR3 protein: CASSITGGVYEQYF. The CDR3 DNA is TGTGCCAGCAGTATAACAGGGGGGGTCTACGAGCAGTACTTC.

The chain recombines TRBV4-2 with TRBJ1-4, with D perhaps TRBD1 (5 bases). The CDR3 is 16 residues long. Trimming shortened V by 4 bases and J by 5 bases, and 17 bases separated the two germline ends. Germline loops: CDR1 LGHNA, CDR2 YNFKEQ. CDR3 DNA sequence: TGTGCCAGCAGCCCAAATCCTCGGGACGCAAATGAAAAACTGTTTTTT. This sequence encodes CASSPNPRDANEKLFF.

The V gene is TRBV11-2, the J gene TRBJ1-2; 11 bases align to TRBD1. Germline CDR1 reads SGHAT; CDR2 reads FQNNGV. Germline trimming cut 1 base from V and 2 bases from J; bases unmatched to any gene: 6. The CDR3 is 17 residues long. Here the CDR3 DNA reads TGTGCCAGCAGCTTAGGATCGGGGGACAGGGGGAACTATGGCTACACCTTC. Translation gives CASSLGSGDRGNYGYTF.

This chain uses TRBV5-1 with TRBJ2-4, with 9 positions matching TRBD1. In germline, CDR1 is SGHRS, CDR2 YFSETQ. The CDR3 is 17 amino acids. The junction had 6 bases not matched to a gene; V was cut back by 0 bases and J by 2 bases. The CDR3 is CASSLEQGAGSKNIQYF. The CDR3 DNA is TGCGCCAGCAGCTTGGAACAGGGGGCAGGTTCCAAAAACATTCAGTACTTC.

V gene TRBV12-3 or TRBV12-4 combines with J gene TRBJ1-5; D is unresolved. The CDR3 totals 13 residues. Trimming removed 3 bases at V and 4 bases at J, with 7 bases between. The CDR3 bases are TGTGCCAGCAGTTTGCGGAAAAATCAGCCCCAGCATTTT. Translation gives CASSLRKNQPQHF.

Notes on this clonotype: One end of the junction is discordant with germline, which a read error may explain. The chain links TRBV28 to TRBJ1-4, with D unresolved. The CDR3 extends over 18 amino acids. CDR1 MDHEN and CDR2 SYDVKM come from the germline V gene. For the CDR3, the DNA is TGTGCCAGCAGTTTAGGGCTCAGGTCAACAGATTTTAATAAAAAACTGTTTTTT. This sequence encodes CASSLGLRSTDFNKKLFF.

This clonotype was recorded many times. Its ends do not fully match the called genes, so a read error is possible. The V call is TRBV5-1, the J call TRBJ1-1; no firm D call. This CDR3 is 13 amino acids long. Germline V gene sequence: CDR1 SGHRS, CDR2 YFSETQ. CDR3 region: CASSLAQDTEAFF. CDR3 bases: TGTGCCAGCAGCCTGGCCCAGGACACTGAAGCTTTCTTT.

V usage is TRBV24-1 and J usage is TRBJ1-1, with 11 positions matching TRBD1. Germline V gene sequence: CDR1 KGHDR, CDR2 SFDVKD. After removal of 4 bases from V and 9 bases from J, the junction contained 3 bases not matched to a gene. There are 13 residues in the CDR3. The CDR3 sequence is CATSDLDRGQAFF. The CDR3 DNA sequence: TGTGCCACCAGTGACTTGGACAGGGGGCAAGCTTTCTTT.

The chain is built from TRBV25-1 and TRBJ1-4; 10 bases line up with TRBD1. The V gene end was trimmed by 3 bases and the J gene end by 4 bases; junction bases not matched to a gene: 5. This CDR3 region has 16 residues. Germline-derived CDR1 and CDR2 are MGHDK and SYGVNS. CDR3 in DNA: TGTGCCAGCAGTGAGGACAGGGGGTATAGTAATGAAAAACTGTTTTTT. Encoded protein: CASSEDRGYSNEKLFF.